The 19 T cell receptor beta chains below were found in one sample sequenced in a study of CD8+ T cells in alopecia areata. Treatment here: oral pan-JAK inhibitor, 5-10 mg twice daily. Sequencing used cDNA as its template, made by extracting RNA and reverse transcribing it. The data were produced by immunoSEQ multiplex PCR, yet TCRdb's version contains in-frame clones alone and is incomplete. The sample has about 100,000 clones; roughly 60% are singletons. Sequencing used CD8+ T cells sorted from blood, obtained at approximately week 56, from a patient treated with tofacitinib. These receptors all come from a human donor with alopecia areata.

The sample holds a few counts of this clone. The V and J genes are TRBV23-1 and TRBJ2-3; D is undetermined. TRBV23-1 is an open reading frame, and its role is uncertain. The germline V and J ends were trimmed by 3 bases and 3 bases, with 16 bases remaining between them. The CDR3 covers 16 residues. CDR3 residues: CASSHSSGRLTDTQYF. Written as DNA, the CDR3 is TGCGCCAGCAGTCATTCTTCCGGGCGGCTTACAGATACGCAGTATTTT.

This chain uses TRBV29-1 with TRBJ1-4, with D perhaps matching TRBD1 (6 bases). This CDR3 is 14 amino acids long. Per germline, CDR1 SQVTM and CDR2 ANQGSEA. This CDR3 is CSGGGGGSDEKLFF. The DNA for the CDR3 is TGCAGTGGAGGGGGGGGAGGATCCGATGAAAAACTGTTTTTT.

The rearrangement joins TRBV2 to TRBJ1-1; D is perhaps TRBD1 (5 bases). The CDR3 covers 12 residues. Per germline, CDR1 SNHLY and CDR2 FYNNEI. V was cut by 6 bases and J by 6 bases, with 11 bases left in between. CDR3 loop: CASRSGLPEAFF. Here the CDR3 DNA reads TGTGCCAGCAGATCAGGGTTGCCTGAAGCTTTCTTT.

Here the CDR3 reads CASSLAGLGANTGELFF. The CDR3 DNA is TGTGCCAGCAGCCTTGCCGGGTTAGGGGCGAACACCGGGGAGCTGTTTTTT. The chain is built from TRBV7-9 and TRBJ2-2; possible D gene TRBD1, 5 bases. This CDR3 is built from 17 residues. The ends were cut back, 5 bases at V and 0 bases at J, with 16 bases in the middle. Per the germline V gene, CDR1 is SEHNR and CDR2 is FQNEAQ (reference sequence).

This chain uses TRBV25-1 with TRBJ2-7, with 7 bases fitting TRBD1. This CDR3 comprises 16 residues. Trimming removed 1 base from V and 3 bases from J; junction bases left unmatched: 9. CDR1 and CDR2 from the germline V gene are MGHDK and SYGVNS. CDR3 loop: CASSEFATGPDYEQYF. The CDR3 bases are TGTGCCAGCAGTGAATTCGCGACAGGGCCCGACTACGAGCAGTACTTC.

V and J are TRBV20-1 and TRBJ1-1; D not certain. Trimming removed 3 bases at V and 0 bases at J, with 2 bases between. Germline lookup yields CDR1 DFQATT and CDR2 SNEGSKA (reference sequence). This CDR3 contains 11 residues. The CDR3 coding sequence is TGCAGTGCTAGGATGAACACTGAAGCTTTCTTT. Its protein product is CSARMNTEAFF.

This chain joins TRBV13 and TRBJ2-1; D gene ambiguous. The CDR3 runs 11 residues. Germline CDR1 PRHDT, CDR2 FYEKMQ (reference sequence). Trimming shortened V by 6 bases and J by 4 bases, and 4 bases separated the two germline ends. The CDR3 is CASRLYNEQFF. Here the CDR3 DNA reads TGTGCCAGCAGACTTTACAATGAGCAGTTCTTC.

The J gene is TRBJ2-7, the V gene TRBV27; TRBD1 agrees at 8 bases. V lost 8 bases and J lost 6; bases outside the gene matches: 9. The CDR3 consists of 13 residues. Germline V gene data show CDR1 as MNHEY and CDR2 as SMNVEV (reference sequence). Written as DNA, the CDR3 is TGTGCCAGCCTCGGACAGGGTTTCGGCGAGCAGTACTTC. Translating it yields CASLGQGFGEQYF.

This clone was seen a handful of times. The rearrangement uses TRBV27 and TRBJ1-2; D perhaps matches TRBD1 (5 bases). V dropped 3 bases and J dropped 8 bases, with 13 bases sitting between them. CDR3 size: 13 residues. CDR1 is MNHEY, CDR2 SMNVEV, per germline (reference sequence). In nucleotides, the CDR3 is TGTGCCAGCAGTTTCCACGGGGCCCGCGGCTACACCTTC. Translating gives CASSFHGARGYTF.

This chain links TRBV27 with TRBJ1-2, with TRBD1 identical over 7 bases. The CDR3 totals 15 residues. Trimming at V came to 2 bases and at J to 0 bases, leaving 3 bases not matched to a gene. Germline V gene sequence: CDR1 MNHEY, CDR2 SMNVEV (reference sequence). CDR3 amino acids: CASSLRTGANYGYTF. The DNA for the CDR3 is TGTGCCAGCAGTTTAAGAACAGGGGCTAACTATGGCTACACCTTC.

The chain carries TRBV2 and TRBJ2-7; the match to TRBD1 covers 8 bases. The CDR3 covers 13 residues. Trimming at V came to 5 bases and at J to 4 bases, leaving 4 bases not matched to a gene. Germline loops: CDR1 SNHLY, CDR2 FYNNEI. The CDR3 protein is CASSPGGRYEQYF. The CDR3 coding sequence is TGTGCCAGCAGTCCAGGGGGCAGATACGAGCAGTACTTC. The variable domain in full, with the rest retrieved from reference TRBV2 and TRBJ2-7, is EPEVTQTPSHQVTQMGQEVILRCVPISNHLYFYWYRQILGQKVEFLVSFYNNEISEKSEIFDDQFSVERPDGSNFTLKIRSTKLEDSAMYFCASSPGGRYEQYFGPGTRLTVT.

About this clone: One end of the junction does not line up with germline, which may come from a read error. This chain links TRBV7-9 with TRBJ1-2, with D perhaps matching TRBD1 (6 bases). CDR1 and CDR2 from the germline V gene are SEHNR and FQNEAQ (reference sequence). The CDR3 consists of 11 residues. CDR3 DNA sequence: TGTGCCAGCAGCACCGAGGGGTCCAGGGGCTTC. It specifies CASSTEGSRGF.

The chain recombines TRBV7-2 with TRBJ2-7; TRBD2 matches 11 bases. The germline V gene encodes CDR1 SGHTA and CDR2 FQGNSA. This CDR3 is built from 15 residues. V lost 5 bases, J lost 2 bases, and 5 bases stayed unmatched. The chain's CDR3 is CASSDRLAGTYEQYF. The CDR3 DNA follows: TGTGCCAGCAGCGACCGACTAGCGGGGACCTACGAGCAGTACTTC.

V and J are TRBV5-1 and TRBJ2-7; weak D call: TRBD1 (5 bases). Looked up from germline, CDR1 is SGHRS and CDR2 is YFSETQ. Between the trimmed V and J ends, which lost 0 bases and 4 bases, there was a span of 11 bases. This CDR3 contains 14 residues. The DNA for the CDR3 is TGCGCCAGCAGCTTGGGGGGCAGGGAATACGAGCAGTACTTC. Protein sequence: CASSLGGREYEQYF. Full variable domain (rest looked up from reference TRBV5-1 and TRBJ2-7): KAGVTQTPRYLIKTRGQQVTLSCSPISGHRSVSWYQQTPGQGLQFLFEYFSETQRNKGNFPGRFSGRQFSNSRSEMNVSTLELGDSALYLCASSLGGREYEQYFGPGTRLTVT.

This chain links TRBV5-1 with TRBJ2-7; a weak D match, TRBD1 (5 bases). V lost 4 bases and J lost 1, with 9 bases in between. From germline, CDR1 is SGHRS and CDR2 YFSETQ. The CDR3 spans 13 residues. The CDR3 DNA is TGCGCCAGCAGCGAAGACAGATCCTACGAGCAGTACTTC. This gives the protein CASSEDRSYEQYF.

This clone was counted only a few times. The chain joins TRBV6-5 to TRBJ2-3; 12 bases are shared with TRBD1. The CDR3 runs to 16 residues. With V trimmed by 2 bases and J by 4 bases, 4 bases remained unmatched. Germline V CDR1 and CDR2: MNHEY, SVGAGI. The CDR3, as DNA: TGTGCCAGCAGTTACCCCGGGACAGGGGGCTCAGATACGCAGTATTTT. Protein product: CASSYPGTGGSDTQYF.

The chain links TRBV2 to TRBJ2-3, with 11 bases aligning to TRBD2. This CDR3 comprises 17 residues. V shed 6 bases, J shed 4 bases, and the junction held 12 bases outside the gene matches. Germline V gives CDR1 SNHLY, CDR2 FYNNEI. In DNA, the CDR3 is TGTGCCAGCAGGGGCTCCGAAGCGGGACTAGCGGCAGATACGCAGTATTTT. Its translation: CASRGSEAGLAADTQYF. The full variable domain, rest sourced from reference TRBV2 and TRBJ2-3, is EPEVTQTPSHQVTQMGQEVILRCVPISNHLYFYWYRQILGQKVEFLVSFYNNEISEKSEIFDDQFSVERPDGSNFTLKIRSTKLEDSAMYFCASRGSEAGLAADTQYFGPGTRLTVL.

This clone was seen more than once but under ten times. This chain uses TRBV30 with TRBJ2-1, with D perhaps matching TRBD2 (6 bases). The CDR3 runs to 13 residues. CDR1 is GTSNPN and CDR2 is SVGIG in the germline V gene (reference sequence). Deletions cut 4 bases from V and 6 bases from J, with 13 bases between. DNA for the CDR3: TGTGCCTGGATCGGCAGGGAGGTCAATGAGCAGTTCTTC. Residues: CAWIGREVNEQFF.

The CDR3, as DNA: TGTGCCAGCAGCGTACCTGGCGGGGAGCTGTTTTTT. This sequence encodes CASSVPGGELFF. The chain carries TRBV9 and TRBJ2-2; unclear D gene. The CDR3 runs 12 residues. V lost 1 base, J lost 7 bases, and 5 bases lay in between. Germline V gene data show CDR1 as SGDLS and CDR2 as YYNGEE.